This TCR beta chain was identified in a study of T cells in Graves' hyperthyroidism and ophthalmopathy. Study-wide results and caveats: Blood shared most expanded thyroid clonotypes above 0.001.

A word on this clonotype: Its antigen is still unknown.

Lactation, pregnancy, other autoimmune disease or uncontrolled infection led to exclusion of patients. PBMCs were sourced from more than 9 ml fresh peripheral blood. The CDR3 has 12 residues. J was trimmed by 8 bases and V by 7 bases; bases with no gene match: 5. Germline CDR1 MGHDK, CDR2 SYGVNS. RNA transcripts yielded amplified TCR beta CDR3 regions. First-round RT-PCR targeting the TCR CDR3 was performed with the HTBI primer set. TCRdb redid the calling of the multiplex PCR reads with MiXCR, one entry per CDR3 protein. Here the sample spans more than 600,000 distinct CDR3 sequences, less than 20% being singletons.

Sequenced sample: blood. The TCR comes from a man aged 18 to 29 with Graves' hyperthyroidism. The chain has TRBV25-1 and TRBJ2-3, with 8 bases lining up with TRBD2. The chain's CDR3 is CASKGSGTTQYF. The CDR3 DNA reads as TGTGCCAGCAAGGGTAGCGGGACTACGCAGTATTTT. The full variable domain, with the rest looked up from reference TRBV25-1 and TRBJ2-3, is EADIYQTPRYLVIGTGKKITLECSQTMGHDKMYWYQQDPGMELHLIHYSYGVNSTEKGDLSSESTVSRIRTEHFPLTLESARPSHTSQYLCASKGSGTTQYFGPGTRLTVL.